Following are 24 T cell receptor beta chains from one sample sequenced in a study of CXCR3-negative and CXCR3-positive naive CD8 T cells. Study outcomes and limitations: CXCR3-positive naive cells had more hydrophobic TRB CDR3s than CXCR3-negative naive cells.

These TCRs are of unknown antigen specificity. UMI-labeled 5' RACE yielded the TRB cDNA libraries. Reprocessing the 5' RACE reads, TCRdb reports a single entry for every CDR3 protein and omits DNA. The table for this sample gives around 60,000 distinct CDR3 sequences. Material: naive CXCR3+ CD8+ T cells from blood. The subset: CD45RO-CCR7+CD27+CD95- naive CD8+ T cells expressing CXCR3 (TNR3+). The receptor set was obtained from a human donor in good health. Some clones in this sample may be carry-over from other donors' samples.

This chain uses TRBV2 with TRBJ2-1; TCRdb selects TRBD2, and the lack of DNA leaves this call unchecked. The CDR3 consists of 15 residues. Germline lookup yields CDR1 SNHLY and CDR2 FYNNEI. CDR3 sequence reads: CASRPTSGGRAEQFF.

The chain links TRBV10-1 to TRBJ2-3. From germline, CDR1 is WNHNN and CDR2 SYGVQD (reference sequence). The CDR3 is made up of 13 amino acids. The CDR3 sequence is CASSESFGGTQYF.

The rearrangement uses TRBV5-1 and TRBJ2-3; lacking DNA, the TRBD2 call made by TCRdb goes unchecked. Per the germline V gene, CDR1 is SGHRS and CDR2 is YFSETQ. The CDR3 contains 16 residues. CDR3 residues: CASSDWTQLSTDTQYF.

The chain links TRBV12-3 or TRBV12-4 to TRBJ2-7; there is no DNA to check the TCRdb D call of TRBD1. There are 17 residues in the CDR3. CDR3 protein: CASSTTTTGRSSYEQYF.

The rearrangement links TRBV28 to TRBJ2-7; the D call from TCRdb, TRBD1, cannot be confirmed without DNA. The CDR3 contains 14 residues. Germline assignment: CDR1 MDHEN and CDR2 SYDVKM. CDR3 sequence reads: CASRAGQVIYEQYF.

This chain connects TRBV7-9 to TRBJ2-6. CDR1 and CDR2 (germline): SEHNR, FQNEAQ (reference sequence). The length of the CDR3 is 14 residues. CDR3 loop: CASSFGAGANVLTF.

This chain connects TRBV6-5 to TRBJ2-3. The germline V gene encodes CDR1 MNHEY and CDR2 SVGAGI. The length of the CDR3 is 14 residues. The CDR3 reads CASSYRAGTDTQYF.

This sequence joins TRBV20-1 and TRBJ2-7; TCRdb calls TRBD1, which cannot be checked without DNA. There are 13 residues in the CDR3. From germline, CDR1 is DFQATT and CDR2 SNEGSKA (reference sequence). Here the CDR3 reads CSARRQGAHEQYF.

The V gene is TRBV12-5, the J gene TRBJ1-1; lacking DNA, the TRBD1 call made by TCRdb goes unchecked. The CDR3 runs to 13 residues. The germline CDR1 and CDR2 sequences are LGHNT and FRNRAP. CDR3 in amino acids: CASGRGLDTEAFF.

The genes are TRBV12-3 or TRBV12-4 and TRBJ2-6; the TCRdb D gene call, TRBD1, has no DNA to confirm it. The CDR3 contains 19 residues. Here the CDR3 reads CASSSSWPQGPSGANVLTF.

The chain carries TRBV7-9 and TRBJ1-6. This CDR3 is 12 amino acids long. CDR1 and CDR2 (germline): SEHNR, FQNEAQ (reference sequence). CDR3 sequence: CASTSTNSPLHF.

This chain connects TRBV9 to TRBJ1-1; TCRdb outputs TRBD1, but without DNA this stays unchecked. Germline assignment: CDR1 SGDLS and CDR2 YYNGEE. The CDR3 has 14 residues. CDR3 loop: CASSPLGGNTEAFF.

CDR3 protein: CASSLGTSGTDTQYF. The chain uses TRBV7-2 and TRBJ2-3; TCRdb indicates TRBD2, and absent DNA this call remains unverified. Germline loops: CDR1 SGHTA, CDR2 FQGNSA. The CDR3 extends over 15 amino acids. Full variable domain (missing parts from reference TRBV7-2 and TRBJ2-3): GAGVSQSPSNKVTEKGKDVELRCDPISGHTALYWYRQSLGQGLEFLIYFQGNSAPDKSGLPSDRFSAERTGGSVSTLTIQRTQQEDSAVYLCASSLGTSGTDTQYFGPGTRLTVL.

V is TRBV12-3 or TRBV12-4 and J is TRBJ1-1; without DNA, the TCRdb call of TRBD1 cannot be checked. This CDR3 contains 16 residues. The CDR3 reads CASSPVEGDSTLEAFF.

The V and J genes are TRBV28 and TRBJ1-1. Germline V gives CDR1 MDHEN, CDR2 SYDVKM. The CDR3 is made up of 14 amino acids. The CDR3 here is CASTSGRGNTEAFF.

This chain connects TRBV14 to TRBJ2-1; TCRdb's assignment of TRBD1 cannot be checked, as there is no DNA. Germline assignment: CDR1 SGHDN and CDR2 FVKESK. The CDR3 has 17 residues. This chain's CDR3 is CASSQIGTGSFYNEQFF.

The V gene is TRBV5-1, the J gene TRBJ1-1. Germline V gene lookup returns CDR1 SGHRS and CDR2 YFSETQ. This CDR3 is built from 15 residues. The CDR3 sequence is CASSLARGEGGEAFF.

The V and J genes are TRBV7-9 and TRBJ2-1; TCRdb's D call of TRBD2 is untestable without DNA. This CDR3 has 15 amino acids. Germline CDR1 and CDR2: SEHNR and FQNEAQ (reference sequence). The CDR3 is CASSLGQGVRNEQFF.

The CDR3 is CASSQRGEDYGYTF. This chain joins TRBV3-1 and TRBJ1-2; there is no DNA to check the TCRdb D call of TRBD1. Germline CDR1 and CDR2: LGHDT and YNNKEL (reference sequence). The CDR3 is 14 amino acids.

The chain combines TRBV6-5 with TRBJ2-7; TCRdb indicates TRBD1, and absent DNA this call remains unverified. The CDR3 is 14 amino acids. Looked up from germline, CDR1 is MNHEY and CDR2 is SVGAGI. The CDR3 sequence: CASSDPGQTYEQYF.

The V gene is TRBV20-1, the J gene TRBJ2-3; the TCRdb D gene call, TRBD2, has no DNA to confirm it. The CDR3 has 14 residues. Germline V gene data show CDR1 as DFQATT and CDR2 as SNEGSKA (reference sequence). CDR3 in amino acids: CSAIAGPRTDTQYF.

The chain carries TRBV6-5 and TRBJ1-1; TCRdb reports TRBD1, a call that lacks DNA to check it against. CDR1 and CDR2 from the germline V gene are MNHEY and SVGAGI. The CDR3 totals 15 residues. This CDR3 is CASSPTPDRYHPAFF.

The V call is TRBV7-9, the J call TRBJ2-7; there is no DNA to check the TCRdb D call of TRBD1. In germline, CDR1 is SEHNR, CDR2 FQNEAQ (reference sequence). This CDR3 has 15 residues. This chain's CDR3 is CASSPPGADLYEQYF. Drawing the rest from reference TRBV7-9 and TRBJ2-7, the complete variable domain is DTGVSQNPRHKITKRGQNVTFRCDPISEHNRLYWYRQTLGQGPEFLTYFQNEAQLEKSRLLSDRFSAERPKGSFSTLEIQRTEQGDSAMYLCASSPPGADLYEQYFGPGTRLTVT.

The J gene is TRBJ2-1, the V gene TRBV7-6; checking the TCRdb D call of TRBD1 is not possible without DNA. This CDR3 comprises 13 residues. Germline V lookup: CDR1 SGHVS, CDR2 FNYEAQ. The CDR3: CASSLDRVDEQFF. Filled out from reference TRBV7-6 and TRBJ2-1, the complete variable domain reads GAGVSQSPRYKVTKRGQDVALRCDPISGHVSLYWYRQALGQGPEFLTYFNYEAQQDKSGLPNDRFSAERPEGSISTLTIQRTEQRDSAMYRCASSLDRVDEQFFGPGTRLTVL.